The clone carrying this TCR beta chain occurred a few times. These data belong to a study of blood T cell repertoires in COVID-19. The CDR3 has 14 residues. Per germline, CDR1 MNHNY and CDR2 SVGAGI (reference sequence). V was clipped by 7 bases and J by 6 bases, with 19 bases between them. The data were produced by immunoSEQ multiplex PCR, yet TCRdb's version contains in-frame clones alone and is incomplete. The profile covers nearly 45,000 clones, with around 82% appearing a single time and 25% to 35% taken by the ten largest. This sequence originates from an elderly woman with acute or convalescent COVID-19. The chain employs TRBV6-6 and TRBJ2-7; D possibly corresponds to TRBD2 (6 bases). Material for sequencing was peripheral blood. In nucleotides, the CDR3 is TGTGCCAGCACCAACCGGGACTCCCCTAGCGAGCAGTACTTC. Protein product: CASTNRDSPSEQYF.